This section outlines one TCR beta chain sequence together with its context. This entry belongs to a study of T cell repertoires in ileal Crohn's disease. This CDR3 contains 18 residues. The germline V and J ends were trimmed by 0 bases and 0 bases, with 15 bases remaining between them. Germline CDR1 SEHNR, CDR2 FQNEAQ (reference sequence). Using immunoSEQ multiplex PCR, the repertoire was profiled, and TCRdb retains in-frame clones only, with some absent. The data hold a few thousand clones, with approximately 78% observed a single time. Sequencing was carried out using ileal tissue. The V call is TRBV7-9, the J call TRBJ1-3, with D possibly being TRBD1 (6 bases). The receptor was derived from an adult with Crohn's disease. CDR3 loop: CASSLAPTGRGSGNTIYF. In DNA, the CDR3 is TGTGCCAGCAGCTTAGCCCCGACAGGCCGGGGCTCTGGAAACACCATATATTTT.